Listed below are T cell receptor beta chains from one sample, sequenced in a study of T cell responses to AZD1222 COVID-19 vaccine. The repertoire was sequenced with immunoSEQ multiplex PCR; TCRdb's copy has only in-frame clones and lacks some. The data hold 200,000 to 250,000 clones, with less than 95% observed a single time. The specimen comprised peripheral blood, sampled 28 days after the second dose of the MenACWY control vaccine. These TCRs come from an adult who received the MenACWY meningococcal vaccine as a control. Both conserved end residues are part of each CDR3. A D gene is named only where the DNA matches it firmly. Clone sizes are given selectively: once, few, many, or a class where the clone is expanded.

clone size	V gene	D gene	J gene	CDR3 protein	CDR3 DNA
-	TRBV19	-	TRBJ2-3	CASSISVNTQYF	TGTGCCAGTAGTATCTCGGTTAATACGCAGTATTTT
-	TRBV27	TRBD2	TRBJ2-2	CASSSPVSGSRAITGELFF	TGTGCCAGCAGCAGTCCGGTTAGCGGGAGTAGGGCTATCACCGGGGAGCTGTTTTTT
-	TRBV10-3	-	TRBJ2-3	CAIRATPTYDTQYF	TGTGCCATCAGAGCCACCCCCACATACGATACGCAGTATTTT
-	TRBV6-4	-	TRBJ1-6	CASSEDPGNNSPLHF	TGTGCCAGCAGTGAGGATCCAGGAAATAATTCACCCCTCCACTTT
-	TRBV6-5	-	TRBJ1-1	CASSYLDGLNTEAFF	TGTGCCAGCAGTTACCTTGACGGATTGAACACTGAAGCTTTCTTT
-	TRBV7-9	TRBD2	TRBJ2-1	CASSSRGLAGTDEQFF	TGTGCCAGCAGCTCTAGAGGACTAGCGGGAACAGATGAGCAGTTCTTC
-	TRBV2	-	TRBJ2-7	CASSVQGSVDEQYF	TGTGCCAGCAGTGTACAGGGTTCGGTGGACGAGCAGTACTTC
-	TRBV28	-	TRBJ1-5	CASSFLGAQPQHF	TGTGCCAGCAGTTTTCTAGGTGCTCAGCCCCAGCATTTT
-	TRBV2	-	TRBJ1-5	CASKGGNQPQHF	TGTGCCAGCAAAGGCGGCAATCAGCCCCAGCATTTT
-	TRBV5-6	TRBD1	TRBJ2-7	CASTDRGYEQYF	TGTGCCAGCACGGACAGGGGCTACGAGCAGTACTTC
-	TRBV28	-	TRBJ1-2	CASSLTGSIYGYTF	TGTGCCAGCAGTTTAACGGGGTCGATCTATGGCTACACCTTC
-	TRBV28	-	TRBJ2-7	CASSLLRGGAGEQYF	TGTGCCAGCAGTTTATTAAGGGGGGGTGCGGGCGAGCAGTACTTC
-	TRBV19	TRBD2	TRBJ2-3	CASSTASSGIRTDTQYF	TGTGCCAGTAGTACAGCCTCTAGCGGCATTCGCACAGATACGCAGTATTTT
-	TRBV19	TRBD2	TRBJ2-7	CASSIPRGSGSIYEQYF	TGTGCCAGTAGTATACCCCGGGGTAGCGGGAGTATCTACGAGCAGTACTTC
-	TRBV15	-	TRBJ2-7	CATSRDWSEQYF	TGTGCCACCAGCAGAGATTGGAGCGAGCAGTACTTC
-	TRBV28	-	TRBJ1-3	CASSLVAGTLGNTIYF	TGTGCCAGCAGTTTAGTGGCTGGGACCCTGGGAAACACCATATATTTT
-	TRBV7-9	-	TRBJ2-6	CASSPVSGFGANVLTF	TGTGCCAGCAGCCCGGTCTCAGGGTTTGGGGCCAACGTCCTGACTTTC
-	TRBV7-3	-	TRBJ1-1	CASGRDTNTEAFF	TGTGCCAGCGGCCGGGACACGAACACTGAAGCTTTCTTT
-	TRBV19	TRBD1	TRBJ2-3	CASSNRDRSTDTQYF	TGTGCCAGTAGTAACCGGGACAGAAGCACAGATACGCAGTATTTT
-	TRBV19	TRBD1	TRBJ2-7	CASSSKGADSYEQYF	TGTGCCAGTAGTTCCAAGGGGGCAGATTCCTACGAGCAGTACTTC
-	TRBV28	TRBD1	TRBJ1-2	CASSLLDRGRNYGYTF	TGTGCCAGCAGTTTATTGGACAGGGGACGCAACTATGGCTACACCTTC
-	TRBV9	TRBD2	TRBJ2-5	CASSVGGRGEYQETQYF	TGTGCCAGCAGCGTAGGTGGTCGGGGGGAGTACCAAGAGACCCAGTACTTC
once	TRBV2	-	TRBJ1-6	CAFRVRSYNSPLHF	TGTGCCTTCAGGGTTCGCTCCTATAATTCACCCCTCCACTTT
once	TRBV5-1	-	TRBJ2-2	CASSWGGTGELFF	TGCGCCAGCAGCTGGGGCGGGACCGGGGAGCTGTTTTTT
-	TRBV10-3	-	TRBJ2-7	CAISGVGPQYF	TGTGCCATCAGTGGTGTGGGGCCGCAGTACTTC
once	TRBV7-2	TRBD2	TRBJ2-7	CASRPRGGGGYEQYF	TGTGCCAGCAGGCCCCGGGGCGGGGGGGGCTACGAGCAGTACTTC